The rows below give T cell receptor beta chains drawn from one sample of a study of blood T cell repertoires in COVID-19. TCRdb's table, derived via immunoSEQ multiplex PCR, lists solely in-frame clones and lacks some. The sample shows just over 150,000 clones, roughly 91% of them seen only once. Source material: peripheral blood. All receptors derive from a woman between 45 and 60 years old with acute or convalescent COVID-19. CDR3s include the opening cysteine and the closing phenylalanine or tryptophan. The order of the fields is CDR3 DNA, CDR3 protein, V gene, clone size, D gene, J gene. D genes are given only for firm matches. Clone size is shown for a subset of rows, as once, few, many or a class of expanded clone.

CDR3nt: TGTGCCAGTAGTGTATCCACTGCCCGAACTGAAGCTTTCTTT; CDR3aa: CASSVSTARTEAFF; v_gene: TRBV19; abundance: NA; d_gene: NA; j_gene: TRBJ1-1
CDR3nt: TGTGCCAGCAGCTCCCCCTACACGACAGGGGAGTTGGGCGAGCAGTACTTC; CDR3aa: CASSSPYTTGELGEQYF; v_gene: TRBV27; abundance: NA; d_gene: TRBD1; j_gene: TRBJ2-7
CDR3nt: TGTGCCACCAGTGTCCTGCTGCGGGACAGGACCTCATCAAACTCCTACGAGCAGTACTTC; CDR3aa: CATSVLLRDRTSSNSYEQYF; v_gene: TRBV24-1; abundance: NA; d_gene: TRBD1; j_gene: TRBJ2-7
CDR3nt: TGTGCCAGCTCACGGGAGACAGGGACGAACACCGGGGAGCTGTTTTTT; CDR3aa: CASSRETGTNTGELFF; v_gene: TRBV18; abundance: NA; d_gene: TRBD1; j_gene: TRBJ2-2
CDR3nt: TGTGCCAGCAGTGACTACAGGGAAGGTCAGCCCCAGCATTTT; CDR3aa: CASSDYREGQPQHF; v_gene: TRBV25-1; abundance: NA; d_gene: NA; j_gene: TRBJ1-5
CDR3nt: TGCGCCAGCAGCCAAGATAACAGGGGAGAGTATGGCTACACCTTC; CDR3aa: CASSQDNRGEYGYTF; v_gene: TRBV4-1; abundance: NA; d_gene: TRBD1; j_gene: TRBJ1-2
CDR3nt: TGTGCCAGCAGTCCCGGGACACTCCCTTCCTACGAGCAGTACTTC; CDR3aa: CASSPGTLPSYEQYF; v_gene: TRBV2; abundance: once; d_gene: NA; j_gene: TRBJ2-7
CDR3nt: TGTGCCACCAGTGATTCCCGACAGGGTGTAACCGGGGAGCTGTTTTTT; CDR3aa: CATSDSRQGVTGELFF; v_gene: TRBV24-1; abundance: NA; d_gene: TRBD1; j_gene: TRBJ2-2
CDR3nt: TGTGCCAGCAGCCCCTGGGGGCGGTCCTATGGCTACACCTTC; CDR3aa: CASSPWGRSYGYTF; v_gene: TRBV7-9; abundance: NA; d_gene: NA; j_gene: TRBJ1-2
CDR3nt: TGTGCCAGCAGTAAAACTCAGGGGAACTCCTACGAGCAGTACTTC; CDR3aa: CASSKTQGNSYEQYF; v_gene: TRBV6-2/TRBV6-3; abundance: NA; d_gene: NA; j_gene: TRBJ2-7
CDR3nt: TGTGCCAGCAGCTTGGTCGGGGATGGGGATAATGAAAAACTGTTTTTT; CDR3aa: CASSLVGDGDNEKLFF; v_gene: TRBV5-8; abundance: NA; d_gene: NA; j_gene: TRBJ1-4
CDR3nt: TGTGCCAGCAGCGCCTTGCTAGCCAACCAAGAGACCCAGTACTTC; CDR3aa: CASSALLANQETQYF; v_gene: TRBV11-2; abundance: NA; d_gene: NA; j_gene: TRBJ2-5
CDR3nt: TGTGCCAGCAGCCCCGGGACAGGGGGCTTGGAGACCCAGTACTTC; CDR3aa: CASSPGTGGLETQYF; v_gene: TRBV3-1/TRBV3-2; abundance: NA; d_gene: TRBD1; j_gene: TRBJ2-5
CDR3nt: TGTGCCTGGAGTCTCGTTTGGGGGGAAGAGCAGTTCTTC; CDR3aa: CAWSLVWGEEQFF; v_gene: TRBV30; abundance: once; d_gene: NA; j_gene: TRBJ2-1
CDR3nt: TGTGCCAGTAGTACGCGGAGGGGTGGCAATGAGCAGTTCTTC; CDR3aa: CASSTRRGGNEQFF; v_gene: TRBV19; abundance: NA; d_gene: NA; j_gene: TRBJ2-1
CDR3nt: TGTGCCACCAGTGCCGGGGGCTACGAGCAGTACTTC; CDR3aa: CATSAGGYEQYF; v_gene: TRBV24-1; abundance: NA; d_gene: NA; j_gene: TRBJ2-7
CDR3nt: TGTGCCAGCAGCTGGGGGGGACAGGCAACTAATGAAAAACTGTTTTTT; CDR3aa: CASSWGGQATNEKLFF; v_gene: TRBV5-6; abundance: NA; d_gene: TRBD1; j_gene: TRBJ1-4
CDR3nt: TGTGCCACCCAGAGGGGGGGACAAGAGACCCAGTACTTC; CDR3aa: CATQRGGQETQYF; v_gene: TRBV15; abundance: NA; d_gene: NA; j_gene: TRBJ2-5
CDR3nt: TGTGCCAGCAGTTTATCAGGGGGAGGCACTGAAGCTTTCTTT; CDR3aa: CASSLSGGGTEAFF; v_gene: TRBV28; abundance: NA; d_gene: TRBD1; j_gene: TRBJ1-1
CDR3nt: TGTGCCAGCAGCCAAGCTAGGGGGACCACTAACTATGGCTACACCTTC; CDR3aa: CASSQARGTTNYGYTF; v_gene: TRBV4-2; abundance: few; d_gene: NA; j_gene: TRBJ1-2
CDR3nt: TGTGCCAGCAGCCTTTTGGTAGCGGGGAGCTCCTACAATGAGCAGTTCTTC; CDR3aa: CASSLLVAGSSYNEQFF; v_gene: TRBV5-4; abundance: once; d_gene: TRBD2; j_gene: TRBJ2-1
CDR3nt: TGTGCCAGCTCACCCCAGACAGGGAGCAATCAGCCCCAGCATTTT; CDR3aa: CASSPQTGSNQPQHF; v_gene: TRBV18; abundance: NA; d_gene: TRBD1; j_gene: TRBJ1-5
CDR3nt: TGTGCCAGCAGCTCGACAGGGGTCTATGGCTACACCTTC; CDR3aa: CASSSTGVYGYTF; v_gene: TRBV7-8; abundance: NA; d_gene: TRBD1; j_gene: TRBJ1-2
CDR3nt: TGTGCCAGCTCACCACCTTATGGGGCTAGGGCTTTCTTT; CDR3aa: CASSPPYGARAFF; v_gene: TRBV18; abundance: NA; d_gene: NA; j_gene: TRBJ1-1
CDR3nt: TGCGCCAGCAGCTTGGCCGCCCGGGCAAGGGGCTCTGGAAACACCATATATTTT; CDR3aa: CASSLAARARGSGNTIYF; v_gene: TRBV5-1; abundance: NA; d_gene: NA; j_gene: TRBJ1-3
CDR3nt: TGTGCCAGCAGCTTGCCAGGGCTTGAAGCTTTCTTT; CDR3aa: CASSLPGLEAFF; v_gene: TRBV5-6; abundance: NA; d_gene: NA; j_gene: TRBJ1-1
CDR3nt: TGTGCCAGCAGTTTAGGGGGCGGGTTCCCCTACGAGCAGTACTTC; CDR3aa: CASSLGGGFPYEQYF; v_gene: TRBV27; abundance: NA; d_gene: NA; j_gene: TRBJ2-7
CDR3nt: TGCGCCAGCAGCCAAGATGATATAAGGCAGGGCTACTACGAGCAGTACTTC; CDR3aa: CASSQDDIRQGYYEQYF; v_gene: TRBV4-1; abundance: NA; d_gene: NA; j_gene: TRBJ2-7
CDR3nt: TGTGCCAGCAGCCCCACGGTTCCGGGACAAAGCTCTGGGGCCAACGTCCTGACTTTC; CDR3aa: CASSPTVPGQSSGANVLTF; v_gene: TRBV3-1/TRBV3-2; abundance: NA; d_gene: NA; j_gene: TRBJ2-6
CDR3nt: TGTGCCAGCAGCCCGGGACAGGGGGCTAGAGCCGGGGAGCTGTTTTTT; CDR3aa: CASSPGQGARAGELFF; v_gene: TRBV7-6; abundance: NA; d_gene: TRBD1; j_gene: TRBJ2-2
CDR3nt: TGCGCCAGCAGCTTTGGGACAGGACGATACGAGCAGTACTTC; CDR3aa: CASSFGTGRYEQYF; v_gene: TRBV5-1; abundance: NA; d_gene: TRBD1; j_gene: TRBJ2-7